This TCR beta chain emerged from a study of cytomegalovirus exposure and HLA in healthy donors. CDR1 is SQVTM and CDR2 is ANQGSEA in the germline V gene. V lost 4 bases to trimming and J lost 0 bases; unmatched junction nucleotides: 8. The CDR3 runs to 15 residues. Overall study results and limits: Later, TCR association rates were found to vary by HLA locus, highest for DRB1 and lowest for HLA-C. The classifier was said to identify cytomegalovirus status with high specificity and sensitivity.

Turning to this clone: Antigen: not known.

Researchers ran the PCR with 60 Vbeta and 13 Jbeta primers. The repertoire was sequenced with immunoSEQ multiplex PCR; TCRdb's copy has only in-frame clones and lacks some. Of about 130,000 clones in the sample, approximately 87% were seen once. The rearrangement uses TRBV29-1 and TRBJ2-7, with 8 bases that match TRBD2. Sequencing was performed on PBMCs. The sequence was collected from a woman in her twenties or thirties in good health and CMV-seronegative. CDR3 amino acids: CSVGGLAESSYEQYF. CDR3 coding DNA: TGCAGCGTTGGAGGACTAGCCGAAAGCTCCTACGAGCAGTACTTC.